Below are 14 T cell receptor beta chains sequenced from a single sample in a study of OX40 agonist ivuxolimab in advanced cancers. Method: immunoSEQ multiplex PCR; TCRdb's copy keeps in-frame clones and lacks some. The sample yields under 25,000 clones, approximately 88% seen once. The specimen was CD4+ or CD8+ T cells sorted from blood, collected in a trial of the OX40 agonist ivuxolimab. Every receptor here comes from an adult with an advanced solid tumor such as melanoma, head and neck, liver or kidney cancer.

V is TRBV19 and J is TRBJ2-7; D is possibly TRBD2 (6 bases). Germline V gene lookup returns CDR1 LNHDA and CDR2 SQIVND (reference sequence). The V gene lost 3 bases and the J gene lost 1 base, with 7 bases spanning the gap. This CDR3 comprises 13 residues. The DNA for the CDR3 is TGTGCCAGTAGTATGGCGGGGTCCTACGAGCAGTACTTC. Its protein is CASSMAGSYEQYF.

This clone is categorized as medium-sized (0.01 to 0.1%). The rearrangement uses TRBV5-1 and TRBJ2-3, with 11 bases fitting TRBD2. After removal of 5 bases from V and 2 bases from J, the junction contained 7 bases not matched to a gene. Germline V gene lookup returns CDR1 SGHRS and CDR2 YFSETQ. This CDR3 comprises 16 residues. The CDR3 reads CASRGSSGRATDTQYF. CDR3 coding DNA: TGCGCCAGCAGAGGGAGTAGCGGGAGGGCCACAGATACGCAGTATTTT.

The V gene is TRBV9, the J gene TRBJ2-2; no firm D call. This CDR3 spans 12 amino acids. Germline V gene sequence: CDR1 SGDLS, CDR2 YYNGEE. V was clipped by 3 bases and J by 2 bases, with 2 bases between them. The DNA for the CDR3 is TGTGCCAGCAGCGCCAACACCGGGGAGCTGTTTTTT. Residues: CASSANTGELFF.

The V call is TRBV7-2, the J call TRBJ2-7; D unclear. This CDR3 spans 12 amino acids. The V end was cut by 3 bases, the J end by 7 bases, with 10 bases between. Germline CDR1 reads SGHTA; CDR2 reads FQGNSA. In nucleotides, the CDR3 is TGTGCCAGCAGCTTTGGCACCCTGGAGCAGTACTTC. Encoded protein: CASSFGTLEQYF.

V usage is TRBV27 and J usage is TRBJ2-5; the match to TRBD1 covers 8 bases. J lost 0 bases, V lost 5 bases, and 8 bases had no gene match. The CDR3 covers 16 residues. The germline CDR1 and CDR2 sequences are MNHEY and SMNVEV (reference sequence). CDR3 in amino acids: CASSTGQGEYQETQYF. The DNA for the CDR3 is TGTGCCAGCAGTACCGGACAGGGCGAGTACCAAGAGACCCAGTACTTC.

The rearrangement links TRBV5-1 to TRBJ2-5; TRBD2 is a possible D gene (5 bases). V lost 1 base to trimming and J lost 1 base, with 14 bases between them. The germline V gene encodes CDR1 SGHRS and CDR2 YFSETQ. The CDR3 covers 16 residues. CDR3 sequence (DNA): TGCGCCAGCAGCTTGTGGATCGGTAGCGCCCAAGAGACCCAGTACTTC. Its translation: CASSLWIGSAQETQYF.

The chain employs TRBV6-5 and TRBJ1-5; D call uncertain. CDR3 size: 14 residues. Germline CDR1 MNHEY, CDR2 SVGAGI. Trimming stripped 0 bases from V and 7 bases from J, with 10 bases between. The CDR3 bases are TGTGCCAGCAGTTACTCGAACCTGTGGCAGCCCCAGCATTTT. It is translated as CASSYSNLWQPQHF.

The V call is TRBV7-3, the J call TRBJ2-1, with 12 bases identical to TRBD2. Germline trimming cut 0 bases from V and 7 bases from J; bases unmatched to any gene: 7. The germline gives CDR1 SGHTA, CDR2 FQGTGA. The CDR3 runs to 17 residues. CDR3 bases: TGTGCCAGCAGCTTAACGAAGACTAGCGGGAGAAAAAATGAGCAGTTCTTC. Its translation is CASSLTKTSGRKNEQFF.

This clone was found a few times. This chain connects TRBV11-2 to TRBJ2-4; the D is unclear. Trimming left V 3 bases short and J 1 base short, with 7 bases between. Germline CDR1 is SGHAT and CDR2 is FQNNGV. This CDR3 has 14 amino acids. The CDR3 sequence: CASSLGYAKNIQYF. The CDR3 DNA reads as TGTGCCAGCAGCTTGGGTTACGCCAAAAACATTCAGTACTTC.

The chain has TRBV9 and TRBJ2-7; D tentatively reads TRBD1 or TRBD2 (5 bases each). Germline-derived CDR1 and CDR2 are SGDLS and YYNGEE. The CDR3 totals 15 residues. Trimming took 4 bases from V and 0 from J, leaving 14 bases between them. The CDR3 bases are TGTGCCAGCAGCTCTTCGGGGACGGACTCCTACGAGCAGTACTTC. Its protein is CASSSSGTDSYEQYF.

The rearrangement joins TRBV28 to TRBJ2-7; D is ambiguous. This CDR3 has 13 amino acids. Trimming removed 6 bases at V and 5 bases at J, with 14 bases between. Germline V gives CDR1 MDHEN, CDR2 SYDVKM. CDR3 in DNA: TGTGCCAGCAGCGAGAGGCAATTTGACGAGCAGTACTTC. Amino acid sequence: CASSERQFDEQYF.

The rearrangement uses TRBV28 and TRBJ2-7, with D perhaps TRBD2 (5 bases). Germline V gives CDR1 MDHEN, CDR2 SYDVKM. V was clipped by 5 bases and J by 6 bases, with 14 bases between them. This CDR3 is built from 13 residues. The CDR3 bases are TGTGCCAGCAGTATGCAGGAGAGGGTCGAGCAGTACTTC. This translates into CASSMQERVEQYF.

The CDR3 sequence: CASSSGTGRETQYF. The CDR3 region has the DNA TGTGCCAGCAGTTCCGGGACAGGGCGGGAGACCCAGTACTTC. This chain links TRBV27 with TRBJ2-5, with 9 bases matching TRBD1. CDR3 size: 14 residues. V shed 4 bases, J shed 5 bases, and the junction held 5 bases outside the gene matches. From germline, CDR1 is MNHEY and CDR2 SMNVEV (reference sequence).

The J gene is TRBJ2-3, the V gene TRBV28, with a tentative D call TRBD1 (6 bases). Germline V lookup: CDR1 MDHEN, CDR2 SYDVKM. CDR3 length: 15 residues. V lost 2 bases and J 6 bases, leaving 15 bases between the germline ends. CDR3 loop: CASSLRDNSLDTQYF. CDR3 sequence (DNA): TGTGCCAGCAGTTTACGGGACAACTCGTTGGATACGCAGTATTTT.